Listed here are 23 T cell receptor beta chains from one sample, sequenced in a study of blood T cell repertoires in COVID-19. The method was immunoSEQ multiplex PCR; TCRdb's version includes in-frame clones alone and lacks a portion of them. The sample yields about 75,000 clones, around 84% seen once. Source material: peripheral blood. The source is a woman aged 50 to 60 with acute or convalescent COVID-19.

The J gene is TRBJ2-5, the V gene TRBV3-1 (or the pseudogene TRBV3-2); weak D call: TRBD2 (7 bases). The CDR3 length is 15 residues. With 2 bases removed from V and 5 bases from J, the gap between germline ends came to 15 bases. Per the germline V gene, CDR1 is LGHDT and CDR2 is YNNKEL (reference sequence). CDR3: CASSQRGGLQETQYF. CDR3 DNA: TGTGCCAGCAGCCAAAGGGGGGGCCTACAGGAGACCCAGTACTTC.

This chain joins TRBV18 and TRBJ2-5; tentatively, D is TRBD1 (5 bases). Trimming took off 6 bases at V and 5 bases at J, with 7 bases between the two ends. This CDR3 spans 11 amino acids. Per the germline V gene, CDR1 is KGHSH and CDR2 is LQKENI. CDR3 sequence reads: CASSGAETQYF. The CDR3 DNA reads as TGTGCCAGCTCTGGGGCCGAGACCCAGTACTTC.

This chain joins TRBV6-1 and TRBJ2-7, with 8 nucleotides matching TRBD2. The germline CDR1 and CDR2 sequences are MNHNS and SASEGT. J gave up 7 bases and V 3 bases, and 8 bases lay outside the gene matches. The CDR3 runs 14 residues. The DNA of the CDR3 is TGTGCCAGCAGTGATGGTTGGCGGGAGGCAGAGCAGTACTTC. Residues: CASSDGWREAEQYF.

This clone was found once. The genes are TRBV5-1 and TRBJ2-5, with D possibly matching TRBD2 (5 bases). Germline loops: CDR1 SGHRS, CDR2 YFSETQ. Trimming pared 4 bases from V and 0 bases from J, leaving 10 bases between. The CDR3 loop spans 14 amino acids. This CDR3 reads CASSNYGNQETQYF. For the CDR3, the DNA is TGCGCCAGCAGCAACTACGGGAACCAAGAGACCCAGTACTTC.

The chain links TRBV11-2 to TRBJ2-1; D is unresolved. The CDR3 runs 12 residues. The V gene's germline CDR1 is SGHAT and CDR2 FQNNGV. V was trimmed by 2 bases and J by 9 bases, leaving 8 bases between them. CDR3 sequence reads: CASSLIRGEQFF. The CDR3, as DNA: TGTGCCAGCAGCTTAATCCGCGGTGAGCAGTTCTTC. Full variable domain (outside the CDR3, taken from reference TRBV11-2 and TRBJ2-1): EAGVAQSPRYKIIEKRQSVAFWCNPISGHATLYWYQQILGQGPKLLIQFQNNGVVDDSQLPKDRFSAERLKGVDSTLKIQPAKLEDSAVYLCASSLIRGEQFFGPGTRLTVL.

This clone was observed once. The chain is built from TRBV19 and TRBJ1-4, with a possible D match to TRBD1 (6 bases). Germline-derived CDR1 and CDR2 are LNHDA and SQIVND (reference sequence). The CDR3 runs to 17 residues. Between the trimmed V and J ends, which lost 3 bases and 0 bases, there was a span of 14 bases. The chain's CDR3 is CASSIQPGHATNEKLFF. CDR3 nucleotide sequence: TGTGCCAGTAGTATCCAGCCGGGACACGCAACTAATGAAAAACTGTTTTTT.

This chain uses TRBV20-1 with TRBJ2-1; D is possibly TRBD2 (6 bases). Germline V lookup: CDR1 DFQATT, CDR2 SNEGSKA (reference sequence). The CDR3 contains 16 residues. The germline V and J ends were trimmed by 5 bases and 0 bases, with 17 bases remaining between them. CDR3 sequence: CSARASESSSYNEQFF. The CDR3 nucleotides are TGCAGTGCTCGTGCTAGCGAGTCAAGCTCCTACAATGAGCAGTTCTTC.

In DNA form, the CDR3 reads TGTGCCAGCAGTCCCGGGGGGGCTAGCGGTTCCCTCGAGCAGTACTTC. Translated: CASSPGGASGSLEQYF. The chain combines TRBV5-4 with TRBJ2-7, with 8 bases lining up with TRBD2. CDR3 length: 16 amino acids. The V and J ends lost 5 bases and 6 bases, in that order; junction bases with no gene match: 16. In germline, CDR1 is SGHNT, CDR2 YYREEE (reference sequence).

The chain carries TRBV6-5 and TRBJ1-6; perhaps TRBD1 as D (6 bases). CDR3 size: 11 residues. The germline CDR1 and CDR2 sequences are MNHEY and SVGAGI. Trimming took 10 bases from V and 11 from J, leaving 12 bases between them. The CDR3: CATKQGTPLHF. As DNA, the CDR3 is TGTGCCACCAAGCAGGGGACACCCCTCCACTTT.

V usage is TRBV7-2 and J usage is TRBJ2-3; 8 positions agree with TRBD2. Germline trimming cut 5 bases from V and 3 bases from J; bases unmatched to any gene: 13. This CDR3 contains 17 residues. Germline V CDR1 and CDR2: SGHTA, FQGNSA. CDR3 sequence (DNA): TGTGCCAGCAGCCGCGAGACGGCGGGGGGTGGAACAGATACGCAGTATTTT. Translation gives CASSRETAGGGTDTQYF.

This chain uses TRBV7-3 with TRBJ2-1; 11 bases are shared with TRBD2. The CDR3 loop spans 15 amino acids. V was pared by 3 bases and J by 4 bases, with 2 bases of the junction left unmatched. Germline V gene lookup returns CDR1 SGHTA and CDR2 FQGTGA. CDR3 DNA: TGTGCCAGCAGCTTTAGCGGGAGGGAATACAATGAGCAGTTCTTC. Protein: CASSFSGREYNEQFF.

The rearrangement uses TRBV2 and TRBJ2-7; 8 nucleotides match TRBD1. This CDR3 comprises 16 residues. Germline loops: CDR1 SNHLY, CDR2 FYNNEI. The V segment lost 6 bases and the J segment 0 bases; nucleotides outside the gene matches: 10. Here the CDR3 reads CASRGRGLWGSYEQYF. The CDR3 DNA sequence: TGTGCCAGCAGAGGCAGGGGGCTCTGGGGCTCCTACGAGCAGTACTTC.

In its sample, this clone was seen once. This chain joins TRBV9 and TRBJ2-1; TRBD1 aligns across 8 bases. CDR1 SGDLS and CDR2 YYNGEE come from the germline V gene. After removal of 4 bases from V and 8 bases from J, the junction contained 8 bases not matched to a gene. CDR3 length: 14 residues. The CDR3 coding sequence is TGTGCCAGCAGCATCCGACAGGGGAAGGATGAGCAGTTCTTC. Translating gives CASSIRQGKDEQFF.

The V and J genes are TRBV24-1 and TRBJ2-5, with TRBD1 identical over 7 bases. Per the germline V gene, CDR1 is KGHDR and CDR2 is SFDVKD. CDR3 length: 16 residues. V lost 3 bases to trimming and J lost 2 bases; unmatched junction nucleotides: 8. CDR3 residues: CATSDPRPGQQETQYF. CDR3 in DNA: TGTGCCACCAGTGATCCCAGACCGGGACAGCAAGAGACCCAGTACTTC.

The CDR3, as DNA: TGTGCCAGCAGCCCCAGACGGCTAGCGGGAGCCGATGAGCAGTTCTTC. It yields the protein CASSPRRLAGADEQFF. The V gene is TRBV7-3, the J gene TRBJ2-1; TRBD2 matches 10 bases. Germline CDR1 and CDR2: SGHTA and FQGTGA. CDR3 length equals 16 residues. J lost 8 bases, V lost 5 bases, and 12 bases had no gene match.

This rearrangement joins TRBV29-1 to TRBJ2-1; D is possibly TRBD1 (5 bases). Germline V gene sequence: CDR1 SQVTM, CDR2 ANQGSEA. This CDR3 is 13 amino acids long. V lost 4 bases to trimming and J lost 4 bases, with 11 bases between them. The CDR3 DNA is TGCAGCGTTGGACAGACAAATTACAATGAGCAGTTCTTC. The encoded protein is CSVGQTNYNEQFF.

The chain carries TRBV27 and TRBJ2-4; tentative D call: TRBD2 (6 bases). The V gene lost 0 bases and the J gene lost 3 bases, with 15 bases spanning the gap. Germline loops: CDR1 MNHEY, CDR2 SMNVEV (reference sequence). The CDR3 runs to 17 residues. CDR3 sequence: CASSLSRRGWGKNIQYF. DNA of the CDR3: TGTGCCAGCAGTTTATCCCGGCGGGGATGGGGCAAAAACATTCAGTACTTC.

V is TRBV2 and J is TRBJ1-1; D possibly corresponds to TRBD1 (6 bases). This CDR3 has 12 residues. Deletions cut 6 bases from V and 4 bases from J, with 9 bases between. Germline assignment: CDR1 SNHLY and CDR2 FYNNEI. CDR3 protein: CASRRGGTEAFF. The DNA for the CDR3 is TGTGCCAGCAGAAGGGGGGGCACTGAAGCTTTCTTT.

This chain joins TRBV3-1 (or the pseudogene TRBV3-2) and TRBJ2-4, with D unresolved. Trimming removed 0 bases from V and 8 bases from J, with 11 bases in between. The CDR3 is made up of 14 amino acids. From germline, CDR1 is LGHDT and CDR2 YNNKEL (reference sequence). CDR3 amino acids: CASSQDPVRHIQYF. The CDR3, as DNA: TGTGCCAGCAGCCAAGATCCAGTGAGGCACATTCAGTACTTC.

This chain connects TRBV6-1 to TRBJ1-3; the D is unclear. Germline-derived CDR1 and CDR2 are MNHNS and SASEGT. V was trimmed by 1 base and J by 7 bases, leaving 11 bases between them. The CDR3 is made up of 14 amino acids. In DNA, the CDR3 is TGTGCCAGCAGTGAAGGACCCGGGTGGAACACCATATATTTT. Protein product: CASSEGPGWNTIYF.

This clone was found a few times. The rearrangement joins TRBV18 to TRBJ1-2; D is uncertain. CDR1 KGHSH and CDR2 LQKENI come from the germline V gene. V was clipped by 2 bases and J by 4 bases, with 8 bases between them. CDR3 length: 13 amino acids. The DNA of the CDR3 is TGTGCCAGCTCACCAACGGAGGTCTATGGCTACACCTTC. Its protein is CASSPTEVYGYTF.

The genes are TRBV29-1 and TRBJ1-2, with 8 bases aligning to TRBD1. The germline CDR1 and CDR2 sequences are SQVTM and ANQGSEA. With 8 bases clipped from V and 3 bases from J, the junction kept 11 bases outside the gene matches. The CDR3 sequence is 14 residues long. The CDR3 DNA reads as TGCAGCTTTACCCGGACAGGGTCGGACTATGGCTACACCTTC. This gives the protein CSFTRTGSDYGYTF. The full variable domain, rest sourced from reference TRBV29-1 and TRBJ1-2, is SAVISQKPSRDICQRGTSLTIQCQVDSQVTMMFWYRQQPGQSLTLIATANQGSEATYESGFVIDKFPISRPNLTFSTLTVSNMSPEDSSIYLCSFTRTGSDYGYTFGSGTRLTVV.

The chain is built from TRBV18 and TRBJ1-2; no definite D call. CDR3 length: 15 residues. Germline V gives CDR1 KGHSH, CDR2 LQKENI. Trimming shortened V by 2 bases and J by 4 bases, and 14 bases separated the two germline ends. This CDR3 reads CASSPTQEASYGYTF. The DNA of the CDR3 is TGTGCCAGCTCACCAACGCAGGAGGCGAGCTATGGCTACACCTTC.